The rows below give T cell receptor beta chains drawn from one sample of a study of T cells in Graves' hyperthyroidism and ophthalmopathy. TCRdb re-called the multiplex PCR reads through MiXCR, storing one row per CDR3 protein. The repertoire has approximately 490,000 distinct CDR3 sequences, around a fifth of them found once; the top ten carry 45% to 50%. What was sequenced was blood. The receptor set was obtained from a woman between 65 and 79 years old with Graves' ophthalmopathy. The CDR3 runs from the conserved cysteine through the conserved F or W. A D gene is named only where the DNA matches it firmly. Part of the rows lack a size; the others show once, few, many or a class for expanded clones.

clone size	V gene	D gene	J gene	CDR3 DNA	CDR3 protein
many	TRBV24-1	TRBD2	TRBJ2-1	TGTGCCACCAGTGGTCGTAGCGGGAGTTTGGACAATGAGCAGTTCTTC	CATSGRSGSLDNEQFF
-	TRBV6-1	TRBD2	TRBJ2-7	TGTGCCAGCAGTCCCCGGACTAGCAGGAGAGGTGAGCAGTACTTC	CASSPRTSRRGEQYF
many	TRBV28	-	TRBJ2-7	TGTGCCAGCACTCGGCCGGGGCCGAACTACGAGCAGTACTTC	CASTRPGPNYEQYF
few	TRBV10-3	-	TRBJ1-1	TGTGCCATCAGAGGACAGTATTTGACTGAAGCTTTCTTT	CAIRGQYLTEAFF
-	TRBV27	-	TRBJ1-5	TGTGCCAGCAGTTTAGTCAGGGGACAGCCCCAGCATTTT	CASSLVRGQPQHF
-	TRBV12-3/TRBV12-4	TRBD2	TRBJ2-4	TGTGCCAGCAGTTTAGCGGGACTAGCGGGGGCCAAAAACATTCAGTACTTC	CASSLAGLAGAKNIQYF
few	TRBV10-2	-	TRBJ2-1	TGCGCCAGCAGTGAGATACTAGACTCTGAGCAGTTCTTC	CASSEILDSEQFF
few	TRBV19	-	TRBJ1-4	TGTGCCAGCAGACCCGGGCCCTCTTTTAATGAAAAACTGTTTTTT	CASRPGPSFNEKLFF
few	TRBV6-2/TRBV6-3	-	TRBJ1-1	TGTGCCAGCAGCCAAATAGGGGAAGCTTTCTTT	CASSQIGEAFF
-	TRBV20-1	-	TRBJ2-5	TGCAGTGCGCACCGGACGGTGGTCGAGACCCAGTACTTC	CSAHRTVVETQYF
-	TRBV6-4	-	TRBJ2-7	TGTGCCAGCAGTGAGCAGGAGAGCGGTTTAGCGGAGCAGTACTTC	CASSEQESGLAEQYF
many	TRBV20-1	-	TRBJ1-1	TGCAGTGCTGCAGGGGTACAGACTGAAGCTTTCTTT	CSAAGVQTEAFF
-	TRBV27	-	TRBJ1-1	TGTGCCAGCAGTCCAGTGACTCCGGGACTACTGAACACTGAAGCTTTCTTT	CASSPVTPGLLNTEAFF
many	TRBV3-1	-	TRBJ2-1	TGTGCCAGCAGCCAGGGTAGACTAGTCGAGCAGTTCTTC	CASSQGRLVEQFF
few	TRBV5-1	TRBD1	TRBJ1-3	TGCGCCAGCAGCTTGGGACAGGGACTCAGCTCTGGAAACACCATATATTTT	CASSLGQGLSSGNTIYF
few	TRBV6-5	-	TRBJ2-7	TGTGCCAGCAGTTACTTCGTCCGGGACGGACTCTACGAGCAGTACTTC	CASSYFVRDGLYEQYF
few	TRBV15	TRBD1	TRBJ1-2	TGTGCCACCAGCAGAGTGGAGGGGGCGACTGTTGGTGGCTACACCTTC	CATSRVEGATVGGYTF
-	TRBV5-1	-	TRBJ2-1	TGCGCCAGCAGCTTGGATCCAGCGGGTTACAATGAGCAGTTCTTC	CASSLDPAGYNEQFF
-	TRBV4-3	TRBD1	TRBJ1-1	TGCGCCAGCAGACTAAGTACAGGGGGCGCCGGGAACACTGAAGCTTTCTTT	CASRLSTGGAGNTEAFF
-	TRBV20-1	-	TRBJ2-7	TGCAGTGCTAGAGATACGGAGCGGAACTACGAGCAGTACTTC	CSARDTERNYEQYF
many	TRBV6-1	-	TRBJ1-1	TGTGCCAGCAGACCTCACCTGGGCCGCACATCGAACACTGAAGCTTTCTTT	CASRPHLGRTSNTEAFF
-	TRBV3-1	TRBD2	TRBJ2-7	TGTGCCAGCAGCCGACTAGCTCTCGGGGTGGAGCAGTACTTC	CASSRLALGVEQYF
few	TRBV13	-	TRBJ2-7	TGTGCCAGCAGCCCCCGGGGACTCCTCGGAGACGAGCAGTACTTC	CASSPRGLLGDEQYF
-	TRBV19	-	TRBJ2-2	TGTGCTTCAAACCGGGCCGCCAACACCGGGGAGCTGTTTTTT	CASNRAANTGELFF
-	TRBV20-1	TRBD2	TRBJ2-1	TGCAGTGCTAGAGACTCTAGCGGACGCTCCTACAATGAGCAGTTCTTC	CSARDSSGRSYNEQFF
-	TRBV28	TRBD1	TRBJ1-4	TGTGCCAGCAGTTTACGGGACAGGGCATTCACTAATGAAAAACTGTTTTTT	CASSLRDRAFTNEKLFF
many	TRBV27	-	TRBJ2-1	TGTGCCAGCCTGGGCTCCTACAATGAGCAGTTCTTC	CASLGSYNEQFF
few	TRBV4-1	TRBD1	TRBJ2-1	TGCGCCAGCAGCCCGTCCACAGGGGCCCTCTACAATGAGCAGTTCTTC	CASSPSTGALYNEQFF